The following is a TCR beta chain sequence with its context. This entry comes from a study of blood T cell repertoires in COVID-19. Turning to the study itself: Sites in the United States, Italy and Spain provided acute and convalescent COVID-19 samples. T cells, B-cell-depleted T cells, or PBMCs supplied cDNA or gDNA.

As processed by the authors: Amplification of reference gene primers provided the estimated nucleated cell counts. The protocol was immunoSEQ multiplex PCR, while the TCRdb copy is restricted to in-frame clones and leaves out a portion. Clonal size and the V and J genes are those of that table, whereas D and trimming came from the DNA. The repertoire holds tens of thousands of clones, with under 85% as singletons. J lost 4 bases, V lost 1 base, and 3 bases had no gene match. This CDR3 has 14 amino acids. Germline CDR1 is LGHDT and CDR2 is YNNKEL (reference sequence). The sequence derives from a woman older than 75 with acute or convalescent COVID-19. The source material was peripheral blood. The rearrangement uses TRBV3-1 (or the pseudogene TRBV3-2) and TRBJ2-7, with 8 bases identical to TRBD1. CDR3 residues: CASSQGQGWYEQYF. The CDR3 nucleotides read TGTGCCAGCAGCCAAGGACAGGGGTGGTACGAGCAGTACTTC.